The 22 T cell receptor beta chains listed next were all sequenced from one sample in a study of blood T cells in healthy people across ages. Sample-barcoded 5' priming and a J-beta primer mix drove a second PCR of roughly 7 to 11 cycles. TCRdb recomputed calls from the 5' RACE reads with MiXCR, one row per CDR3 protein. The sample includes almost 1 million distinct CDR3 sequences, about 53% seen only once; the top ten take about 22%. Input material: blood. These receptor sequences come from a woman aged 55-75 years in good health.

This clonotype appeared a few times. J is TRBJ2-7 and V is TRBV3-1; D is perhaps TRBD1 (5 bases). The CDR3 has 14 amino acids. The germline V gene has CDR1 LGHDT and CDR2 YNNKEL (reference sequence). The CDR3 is CPHTLGDSYYEQYF. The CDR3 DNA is TGTCCTCATACCTTAGGGGATTCATACTACGAGCAGTACTTC.

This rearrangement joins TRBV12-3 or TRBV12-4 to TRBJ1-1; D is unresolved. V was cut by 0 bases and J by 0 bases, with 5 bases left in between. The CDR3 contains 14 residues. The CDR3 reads CASSLAGLNTEAFF. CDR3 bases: TGTGCCAGCAGTTTAGCAGGGTTGAACACTGAAGCTTTCTTT.

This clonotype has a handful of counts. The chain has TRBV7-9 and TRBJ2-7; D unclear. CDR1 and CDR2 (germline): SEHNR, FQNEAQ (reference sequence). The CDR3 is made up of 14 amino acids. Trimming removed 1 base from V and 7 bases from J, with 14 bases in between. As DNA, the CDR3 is TGTGCCAGCAGCTTAGTGAACGCCGGTGGTGAGCAGTACTTC. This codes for CASSLVNAGGEQYF. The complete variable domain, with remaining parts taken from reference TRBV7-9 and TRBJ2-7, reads DTGVSQNPRHKITKRGQNVTFRCDPISEHNRLYWYRQTLGQGPEFLTYFQNEAQLEKSRLLSDRFSAERPKGSFSTLEIQRTEQGDSAMYLCASSLVNAGGEQYFGPGTRLTVT.

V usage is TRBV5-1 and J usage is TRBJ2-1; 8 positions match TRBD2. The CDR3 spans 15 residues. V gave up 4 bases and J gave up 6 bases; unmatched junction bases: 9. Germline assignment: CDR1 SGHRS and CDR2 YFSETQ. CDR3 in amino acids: CASSEVSGIGNEQFF. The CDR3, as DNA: TGCGCCAGCAGCGAAGTTAGCGGGATAGGCAATGAGCAGTTCTTC. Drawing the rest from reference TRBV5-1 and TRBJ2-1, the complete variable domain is KAGVTQTPRYLIKTRGQQVTLSCSPISGHRSVSWYQQTPGQGLQFLFEYFSETQRNKGNFPGRFSGRQFSNSRSEMNVSTLELGDSALYLCASSEVSGIGNEQFFGPGTRLTVL.

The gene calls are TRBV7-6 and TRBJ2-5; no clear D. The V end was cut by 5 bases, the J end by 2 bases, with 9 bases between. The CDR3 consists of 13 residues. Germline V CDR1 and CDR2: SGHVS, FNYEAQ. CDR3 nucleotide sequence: TGTGCCAGCAGCGTACGATGGCAAGAGACCCAGTACTTC. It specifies CASSVRWQETQYF.

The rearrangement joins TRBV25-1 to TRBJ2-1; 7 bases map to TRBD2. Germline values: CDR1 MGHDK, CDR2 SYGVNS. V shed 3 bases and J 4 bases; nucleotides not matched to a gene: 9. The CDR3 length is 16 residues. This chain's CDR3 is CASSDPKREAYNEQFF. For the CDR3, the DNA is TGTGCCAGCAGTGACCCCAAGCGGGAAGCGTACAATGAGCAGTTCTTC.

The CDR3 is CASSFDEGLEYGYTF. The CDR3 nucleotides are TGTGCCAGCAGTTTCGATGAGGGCTTGGAATATGGCTACACCTTC. J is TRBJ1-2 and V is TRBV12-3 or TRBV12-4, with D uncertain. V shed 3 bases and J shed 5 bases, with 16 bases lying between them. This CDR3 comprises 15 residues.

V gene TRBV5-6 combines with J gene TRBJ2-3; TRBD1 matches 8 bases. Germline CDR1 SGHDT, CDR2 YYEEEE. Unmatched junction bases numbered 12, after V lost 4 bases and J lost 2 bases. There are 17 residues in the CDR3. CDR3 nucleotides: TGTGCCAGCAGCCGGACTCTTGGACAGGGATACACAGATACGCAGTATTTT. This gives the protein CASSRTLGQGYTDTQYF.

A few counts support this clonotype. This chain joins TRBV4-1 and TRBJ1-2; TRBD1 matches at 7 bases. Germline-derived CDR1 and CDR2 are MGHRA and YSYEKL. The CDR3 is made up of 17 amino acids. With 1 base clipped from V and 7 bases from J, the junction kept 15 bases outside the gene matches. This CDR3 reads CASSQGPSMTGSSGYTF. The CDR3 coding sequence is TGCGCCAGCAGCCAAGGACCCTCCATGACAGGGAGTTCTGGCTACACCTTC.

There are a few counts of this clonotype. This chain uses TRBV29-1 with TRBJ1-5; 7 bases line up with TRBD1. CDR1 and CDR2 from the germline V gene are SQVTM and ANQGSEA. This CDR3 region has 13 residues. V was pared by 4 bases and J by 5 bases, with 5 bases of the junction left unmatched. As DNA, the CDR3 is TGCAGCGTTGGGGACAGCGATGATCAGCCCCAGCATTTT. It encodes CSVGDSDDQPQHF.

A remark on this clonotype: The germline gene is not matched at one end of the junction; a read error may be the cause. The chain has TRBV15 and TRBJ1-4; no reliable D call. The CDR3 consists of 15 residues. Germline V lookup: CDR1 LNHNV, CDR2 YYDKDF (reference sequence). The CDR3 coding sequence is TGTGCCGCCAGCAGATCAAGGGAGAAAAATGAAAAACTGTTTTTT. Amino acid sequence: CAASRSREKNEKLFF.

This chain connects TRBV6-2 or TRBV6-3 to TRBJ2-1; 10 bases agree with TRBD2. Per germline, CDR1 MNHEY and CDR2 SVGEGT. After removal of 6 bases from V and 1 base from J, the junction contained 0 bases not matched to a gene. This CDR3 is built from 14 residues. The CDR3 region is CASRLAGSYNEQFF. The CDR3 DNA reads TGTGCCAGCAGACTAGCGGGATCCTACAATGAGCAGTTCTTC.

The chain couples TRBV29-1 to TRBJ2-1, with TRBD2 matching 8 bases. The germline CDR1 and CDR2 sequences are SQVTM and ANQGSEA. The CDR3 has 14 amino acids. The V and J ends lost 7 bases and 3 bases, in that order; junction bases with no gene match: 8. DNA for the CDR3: TGCAGCGCCCATGGGGCGGGAGGCTACAATGAGCAGTTCTTC. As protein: CSAHGAGGYNEQFF.

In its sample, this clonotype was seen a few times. The chain's CDR3 is CASSLAGTAYSPLHF. The CDR3 nucleotides read TGTGCCAGCAGCTTGGCGGGGACAGCCTATTCACCCCTCCACTTT. This chain links TRBV5-6 with TRBJ1-6; 7 nucleotides match TRBD1. Germline assignment: CDR1 SGHDT and CDR2 YYEEEE. The CDR3 contains 15 residues. V lost 0 bases, J lost 8 bases, and 5 bases stayed unmatched.

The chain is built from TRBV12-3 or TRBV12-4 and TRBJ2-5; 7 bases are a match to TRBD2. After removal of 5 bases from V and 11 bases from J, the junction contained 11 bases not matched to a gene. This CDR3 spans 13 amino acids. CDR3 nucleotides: TGTGCCAGCAGTCCGATAGCGGGTGGTGAGCAGTACTTC. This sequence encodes CASSPIAGGEQYF.

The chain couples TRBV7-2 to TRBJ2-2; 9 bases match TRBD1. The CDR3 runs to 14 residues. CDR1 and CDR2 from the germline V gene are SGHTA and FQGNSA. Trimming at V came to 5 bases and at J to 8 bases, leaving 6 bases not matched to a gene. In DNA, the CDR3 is TGTGCCAGCAGCCGAGGGACAGGGACTGGGGAGCTGTTTTTT. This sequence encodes CASSRGTGTGELFF.

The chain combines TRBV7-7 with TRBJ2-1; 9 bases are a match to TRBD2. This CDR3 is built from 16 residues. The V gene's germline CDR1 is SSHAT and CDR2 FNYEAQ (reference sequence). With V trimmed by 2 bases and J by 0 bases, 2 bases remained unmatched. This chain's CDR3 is CASSLLAGNSYNEQFF. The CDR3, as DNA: TGTGCCAGCAGCTTACTAGCGGGAAACTCCTACAATGAGCAGTTCTTC.

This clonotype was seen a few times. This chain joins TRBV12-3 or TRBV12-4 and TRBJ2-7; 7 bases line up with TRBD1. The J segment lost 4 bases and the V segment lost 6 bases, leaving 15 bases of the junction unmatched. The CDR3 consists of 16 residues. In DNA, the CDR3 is TGTGCCAGCAGCCGCAAGGCGACGGGACAGCAGTACGAGCAGTACTTC. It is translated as CASSRKATGQQYEQYF.

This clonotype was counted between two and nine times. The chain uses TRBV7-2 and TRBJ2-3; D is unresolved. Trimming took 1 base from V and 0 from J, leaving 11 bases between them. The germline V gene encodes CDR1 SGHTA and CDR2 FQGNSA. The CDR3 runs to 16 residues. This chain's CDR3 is CASSLVASPSTDTQYF. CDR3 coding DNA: TGTGCCAGCAGCTTAGTAGCATCGCCTAGCACAGATACGCAGTATTTT.

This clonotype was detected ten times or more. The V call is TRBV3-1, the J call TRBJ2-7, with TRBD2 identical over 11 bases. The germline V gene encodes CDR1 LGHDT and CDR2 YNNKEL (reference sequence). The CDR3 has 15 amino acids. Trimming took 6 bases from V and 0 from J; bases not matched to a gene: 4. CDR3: CASSSGRAVSYEQYF. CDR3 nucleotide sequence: TGTGCCAGCAGTAGCGGGAGGGCTGTCTCCTACGAGCAGTACTTC.

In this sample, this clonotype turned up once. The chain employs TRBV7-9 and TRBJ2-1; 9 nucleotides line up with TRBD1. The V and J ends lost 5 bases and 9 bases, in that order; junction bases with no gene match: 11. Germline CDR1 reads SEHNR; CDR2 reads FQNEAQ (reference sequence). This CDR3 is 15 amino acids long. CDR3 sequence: CASSQSGQGLIEQFF. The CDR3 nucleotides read TGTGCCAGCAGCCAAAGTGGACAGGGGCTAATTGAGCAGTTCTTC.

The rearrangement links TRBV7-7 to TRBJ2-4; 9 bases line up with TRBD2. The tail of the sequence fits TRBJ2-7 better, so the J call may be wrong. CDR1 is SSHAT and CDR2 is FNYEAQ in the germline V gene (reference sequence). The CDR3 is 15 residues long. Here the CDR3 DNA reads TGTGCCAGCAGCGCTTCTGGACTAGCGATGGACGAGCAGTACTTC. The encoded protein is CASSASGLAMDEQYF.